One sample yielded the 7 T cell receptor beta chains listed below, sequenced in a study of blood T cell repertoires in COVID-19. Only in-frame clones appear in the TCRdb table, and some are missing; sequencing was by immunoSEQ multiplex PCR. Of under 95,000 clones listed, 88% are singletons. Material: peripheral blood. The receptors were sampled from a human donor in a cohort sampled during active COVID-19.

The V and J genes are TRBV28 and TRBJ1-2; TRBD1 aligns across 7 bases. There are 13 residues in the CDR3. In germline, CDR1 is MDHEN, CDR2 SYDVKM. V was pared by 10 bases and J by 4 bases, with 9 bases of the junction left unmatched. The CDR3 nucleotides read TGTGCCATTCCTCTGCGGACAGGCTATGGCTACACCTTC. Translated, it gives CAIPLRTGYGYTF.

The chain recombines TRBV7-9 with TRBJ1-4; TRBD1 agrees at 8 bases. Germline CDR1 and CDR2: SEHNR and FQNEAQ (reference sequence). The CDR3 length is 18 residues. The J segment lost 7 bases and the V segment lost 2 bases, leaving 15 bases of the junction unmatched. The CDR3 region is CASSLRTGYAPEFEKLFF. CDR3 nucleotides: TGTGCCAGCAGCTTACGGACAGGGTACGCCCCAGAGTTTGAAAAACTGTTTTTT. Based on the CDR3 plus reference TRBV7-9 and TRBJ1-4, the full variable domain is DTGVSQNPRHKITKRGQNVTFRCDPISEHNRLYWYRQTLGQGPEFLTYFQNEAQLEKSRLLSDRFSAERPKGSFSTLEIQRTEQGDSAMYLCASSLRTGYAPEFEKLFFGSGTQLSVL.

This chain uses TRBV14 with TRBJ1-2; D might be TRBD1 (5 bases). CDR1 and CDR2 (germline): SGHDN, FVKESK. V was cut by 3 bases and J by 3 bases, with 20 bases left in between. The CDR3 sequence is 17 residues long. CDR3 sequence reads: CASSQATPGTGYYGYTF. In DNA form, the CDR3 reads TGTGCCAGCAGCCAGGCAACCCCAGGAACAGGCTACTATGGCTACACCTTC. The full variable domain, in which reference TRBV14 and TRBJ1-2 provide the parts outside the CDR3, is EAGVTQFPSHSVIEKGQTVTLRCDPISGHDNLYWYRRVMGKEIKFLLHFVKESKQDESGMPNNRFLAERTGGTYSTLKVQPAELEDSGVYFCASSQATPGTGYYGYTFGSGTRLTVV.

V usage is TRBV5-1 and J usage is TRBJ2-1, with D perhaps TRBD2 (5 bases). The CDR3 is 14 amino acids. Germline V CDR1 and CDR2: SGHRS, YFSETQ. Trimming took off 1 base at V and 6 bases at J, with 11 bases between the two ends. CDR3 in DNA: TGCGCCAGCAGCTTGAGTAGCGCCCCCAATGAGCAGTTCTTC. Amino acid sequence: CASSLSSAPNEQFF.

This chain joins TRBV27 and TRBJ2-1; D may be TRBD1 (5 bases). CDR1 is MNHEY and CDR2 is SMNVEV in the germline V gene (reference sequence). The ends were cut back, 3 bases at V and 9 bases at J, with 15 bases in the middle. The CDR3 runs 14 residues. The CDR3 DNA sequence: TGTGCCAGCAGTTTCATTAGCCGAAGGGGTGAGCAGTTCTTC. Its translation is CASSFISRRGEQFF.

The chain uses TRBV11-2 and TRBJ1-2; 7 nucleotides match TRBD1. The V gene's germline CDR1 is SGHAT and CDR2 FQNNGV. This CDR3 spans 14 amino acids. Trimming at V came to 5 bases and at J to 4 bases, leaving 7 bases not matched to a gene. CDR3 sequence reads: CASSATGAGYGYTF. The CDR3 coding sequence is TGTGCCAGCAGCGCCACAGGGGCGGGCTATGGCTACACCTTC.

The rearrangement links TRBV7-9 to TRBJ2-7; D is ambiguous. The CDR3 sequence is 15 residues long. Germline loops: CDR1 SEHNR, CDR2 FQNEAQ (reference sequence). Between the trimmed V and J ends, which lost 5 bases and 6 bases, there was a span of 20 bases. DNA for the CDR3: TGTGCCAGCAGCCCGAAGCAAAGGCTAGGCGTCGAGCAGTACTTC. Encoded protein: CASSPKQRLGVEQYF. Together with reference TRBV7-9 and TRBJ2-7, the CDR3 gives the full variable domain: DTGVSQNPRHKITKRGQNVTFRCDPISEHNRLYWYRQTLGQGPEFLTYFQNEAQLEKSRLLSDRFSAERPKGSFSTLEIQRTEQGDSAMYLCASSPKQRLGVEQYFGPGTRLTVT.